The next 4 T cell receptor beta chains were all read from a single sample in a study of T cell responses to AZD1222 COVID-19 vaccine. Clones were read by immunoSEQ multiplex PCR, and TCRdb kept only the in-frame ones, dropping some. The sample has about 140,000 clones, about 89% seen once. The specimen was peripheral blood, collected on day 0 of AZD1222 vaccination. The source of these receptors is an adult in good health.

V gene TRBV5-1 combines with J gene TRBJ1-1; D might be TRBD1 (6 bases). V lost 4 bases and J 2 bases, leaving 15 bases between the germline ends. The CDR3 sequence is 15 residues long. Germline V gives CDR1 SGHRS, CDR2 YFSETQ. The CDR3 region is CASSIGGGHNTEAFF. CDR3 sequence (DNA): TGCGCCAGCAGCATCGGCGGGGGACATAACACTGAAGCTTTCTTT. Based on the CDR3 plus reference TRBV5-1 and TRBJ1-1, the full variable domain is KAGVTQTPRYLIKTRGQQVTLSCSPISGHRSVSWYQQTPGQGLQFLFEYFSETQRNKGNFPGRFSGRQFSNSRSEMNVSTLELGDSALYLCASSIGGGHNTEAFFGQGTRLTVV.

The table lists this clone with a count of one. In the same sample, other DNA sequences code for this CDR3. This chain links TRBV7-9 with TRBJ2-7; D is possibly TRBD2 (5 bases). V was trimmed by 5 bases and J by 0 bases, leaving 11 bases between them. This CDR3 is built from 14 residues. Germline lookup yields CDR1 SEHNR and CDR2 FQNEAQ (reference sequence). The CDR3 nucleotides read TGTGCCAGCAGCCCCAGCGGCAGCTCCTACGAGCAGTACTTC. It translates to CASSPSGSSYEQYF.

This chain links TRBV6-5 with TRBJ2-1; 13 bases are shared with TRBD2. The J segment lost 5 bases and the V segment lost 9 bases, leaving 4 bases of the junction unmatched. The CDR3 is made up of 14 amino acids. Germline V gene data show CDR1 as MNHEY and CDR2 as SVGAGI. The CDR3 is CARGGTSGNNEQFF. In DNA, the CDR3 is TGTGCCAGGGGAGGGACTAGCGGGAACAATGAGCAGTTCTTC.

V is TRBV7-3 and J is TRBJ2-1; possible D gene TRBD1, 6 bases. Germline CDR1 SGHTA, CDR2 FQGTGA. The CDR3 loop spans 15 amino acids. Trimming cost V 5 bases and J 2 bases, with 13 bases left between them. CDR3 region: CASSPGDTAYNEQFF. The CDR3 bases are TGTGCCAGCAGCCCCGGGGACACAGCCTACAATGAGCAGTTCTTC.